The 19 T cell receptor beta chains below come from one sample, sequenced in a study of CD8+ T cells in alopecia areata. cDNA serving as the sequencing template came from extracted, reverse transcribed RNA. Sequenced by immunoSEQ multiplex PCR; TCRdb stores in-frame clones only, minus some. Of some 200,000 clones in the sample, roughly 50% are singletons; the top ten hold 4.5% to 6%. Documented treatment: oral pan-JAK inhibitor, 5-10 mg twice daily. This material consisted of CD4+ T cells sorted from blood, taken at week 24, from a patient treated with tofacitinib. Receptor source: a human donor with alopecia areata.

The V call is TRBV30, the J call TRBJ2-1; 10 bases align to TRBD2. With V trimmed by 0 bases and J by 10 bases, 15 bases remained unmatched. Germline assignment: CDR1 GTSNPN and CDR2 SVGIG (reference sequence). The CDR3 spans 17 residues. CDR3 in amino acids: CAWSVLKSASGSQEQFF. CDR3 DNA: TGTGCCTGGAGTGTACTGAAATCTGCTAGCGGGAGTCAAGAGCAGTTCTTC. The entire variable domain, with the rest obtained from reference TRBV30 and TRBJ2-1, is as follows: SQTIHQWPATLVQPVGSPLSLECTVEGTSNPNLYWYRQAAGRGLQLLFYSVGIGQISSEVPQNLSASRPQDRQFILSSKKLLLSDSGFYLCAWSVLKSASGSQEQFFGPGTRLTVL.

CDR3 region: CASKDTGGYYGYTF. CDR3 nucleotide sequence: TGTGCCAGCAAAGATACAGGGGGCTACTATGGCTACACCTTC. V is TRBV28 and J is TRBJ1-2; 9 nucleotides line up with TRBD1. Germline loops: CDR1 MDHEN, CDR2 SYDVKM. Trimming took 7 bases from V and 3 from J; bases not matched to a gene: 6. CDR3 length equals 14 residues.

In nucleotides, the CDR3 is TGTGCCAGCAGCTTAGACAGGAGGGGGCCAGACATTCAGTACTTC. Protein sequence: CASSLDRRGPDIQYF. This chain links TRBV7-6 with TRBJ2-4; D might be TRBD1 (7 bases). CDR1 and CDR2 from the germline V gene are SGHVS and FNYEAQ. Trimming left V 1 base short and J 8 bases short, with 15 bases between. The CDR3 length is 15 residues.

This chain links TRBV27 with TRBJ2-7; no reliable D call. CDR1 MNHEY and CDR2 SMNVEV come from the germline V gene (reference sequence). Trimming took 5 bases from V and 2 from J, leaving 13 bases between them. The CDR3 has 14 residues. In DNA, the CDR3 is TGTGCCAGCAGTCCTAGATCAAAGACCTACGAGCAGTACTTC. Protein product: CASSPRSKTYEQYF.

The CDR3 nucleotides are TGCGCCAGCAGCTTCATCGCAGGGGTTCTTAACACTGAAGCTTTCTTT. Amino acids: CASSFIAGVLNTEAFF. The V call is TRBV5-1, the J call TRBJ1-1; tentatively, D is TRBD1 (6 bases). The CDR3 is 16 amino acids. From germline, CDR1 is SGHRS and CDR2 YFSETQ. The germline V and J ends were trimmed by 2 bases and 2 bases, with 16 bases remaining between them.

This clone was detected only a few times. V is TRBV29-1 and J is TRBJ2-1; D not resolved. V lost 6 bases, J lost 3 bases, and 15 bases lay in between. Germline lookup yields CDR1 SQVTM and CDR2 ANQGSEA. The CDR3 runs 14 residues. The CDR3 spells CSVTDMRLYNEQFF. CDR3 bases: TGCAGCGTCACTGACATGCGACTCTACAATGAGCAGTTCTTC.

V and J are TRBV7-9 and TRBJ2-7; 9 bases fit TRBD1. Looked up from germline, CDR1 is SEHNR and CDR2 is FQNEAQ (reference sequence). This CDR3 region has 16 residues. J lost 9 bases, V lost 5 bases, and 17 bases had no gene match. This CDR3 is CASSTPPGQGRPWQYF. The CDR3 DNA sequence: TGTGCCAGCAGCACCCCACCGGGACAGGGACGTCCCTGGCAGTACTTC.

V gene TRBV14 combines with J gene TRBJ2-4; 7 bases fit TRBD1. The CDR3 is 14 residues long. J gave up 7 bases and V 1 base, and 4 bases lay outside the gene matches. CDR1 SGHDN and CDR2 FVKESK come from the germline V gene. CDR3 loop: CASSQGAQGNIQYF. CDR3 nucleotide sequence: TGTGCCAGCAGCCAAGGGGCACAGGGGAACATTCAGTACTTC.

The V gene is TRBV15, the J gene TRBJ2-5; 15 bases map to TRBD2. This CDR3 region has 18 residues. The junction had 4 bases not matched to a gene; V was cut back by 1 base and J by 1 base. Germline V gene lookup returns CDR1 LNHNV and CDR2 YYDKDF (reference sequence). Here the CDR3 reads CATSRGTSGRGIQETQYF. The CDR3 DNA reads as TGTGCCACCAGCAGAGGGACTAGCGGGAGGGGAATCCAAGAGACCCAGTACTTC.

The genes are TRBV9 and TRBJ2-5; TRBD2 aligns across 9 bases. Trimming cost V 0 bases and J 4 bases; bases outside gene matches: 10. Looked up from germline, CDR1 is SGDLS and CDR2 is YYNGEE. The CDR3 is 17 residues long. This CDR3 reads CASSVAQASGAGETQYF. The CDR3 DNA sequence: TGTGCCAGCAGCGTAGCTCAGGCTAGCGGGGCCGGAGAGACCCAGTACTTC.

This clone was counted a few times. The V call is TRBV15, the J call TRBJ2-1, with unresolved D. V was trimmed by 3 bases and J by 6 bases, leaving 6 bases between them. CDR3 length: 12 residues. Looked up from germline, CDR1 is LNHNV and CDR2 is YYDKDF (reference sequence). The CDR3 is CATSSTANEQFF. CDR3 nucleotide sequence: TGTGCCACCAGCAGCACAGCCAATGAGCAGTTCTTC. The whole variable domain, remainder taken from reference TRBV15 and TRBJ2-1, is DAMVIQNPRYQVTQFGKPVTLSCSQTLNHNVMYWYQQKSSQAPKLLFHYYDKDFNNEADTPDNFQSRRPNTSFCFLDIRSPGLGDTAMYLCATSSTANEQFFGPGTRLTVL.

The V gene is TRBV9, the J gene TRBJ2-7, with TRBD2 identical over 7 bases. V shed 2 bases, J shed 4 bases, and the junction held 6 bases outside the gene matches. The CDR3 spans 14 residues. CDR1 is SGDLS and CDR2 is YYNGEE in the germline V gene. The CDR3 DNA is TGTGCCAGCAGCGTCGGGAGGTGGGAGTACGAGCAGTACTTC. Protein product: CASSVGRWEYEQYF.

This clone appeared a few times. This chain links TRBV5-6 with TRBJ2-7, with TRBD2 matching 11 bases. The CDR3 sequence is 15 residues long. Germline lookup yields CDR1 SGHDT and CDR2 YYEEEE. The junction had 9 bases not matched to a gene; V was cut back by 4 bases and J by 6 bases. The DNA of the CDR3 is TGTGCCAGCAGCCCGGACCTAGCGGGAGGCCGCGAGCAGTACTTC. Translated, it gives CASSPDLAGGREQYF.

This clone was counted between two and nine times. The chain couples TRBV4-1 to TRBJ2-7; D is unclear. Trimming took off 3 bases at V and 4 bases at J, with 10 bases between the two ends. Per the germline V gene, CDR1 is MGHRA and CDR2 is YSYEKL. This CDR3 is 13 amino acids long. The CDR3 region is CASSHQPLYEQYF. CDR3 nucleotide sequence: TGCGCCAGCAGCCACCAGCCCCTATACGAGCAGTACTTC.

Notes on this clone: A junction end diverges from the germline sequence, so it may reflect a read error. The rearrangement uses TRBV6-5 and TRBJ2-7; D possibly corresponds to TRBD1 (6 bases). Germline V gene sequence: CDR1 MNHEY, CDR2 SVGAGI. This CDR3 is 10 amino acids long. The CDR3 bases are TGTGCCGGCAGGGGCCACGAGCAGTACTTC. The encoded protein is CAGRGHEQYF.

The chain joins TRBV23-1 to TRBJ1-5; D unresolved. TRBV23-1 is an open reading frame, and its role is uncertain. The CDR3 has 14 residues. Trimming removed 0 bases from V and 11 bases from J, with 14 bases in between. CDR3 sequence (DNA): TGCGCCAGCAGTCAATCCGGGGTGGGAGGGTCCCAGCATTTT. This encodes CASSQSGVGGSQHF.

This clone showed up just a few times. V usage is TRBV29-1 and J usage is TRBJ1-2; D not certain. CDR1 and CDR2 (germline): SQVTM, ANQGSEA. Trimming removed 4 bases from V and 8 bases from J, with 14 bases in between. There are 12 residues in the CDR3. Written as DNA, the CDR3 is TGCAGCGTTGTAACGGGTTTTGAGGGCTACACCTTC. Translated, it gives CSVVTGFEGYTF.

The rearrangement links TRBV20-1 to TRBJ2-7; D not certain. This CDR3 comprises 11 residues. From germline, CDR1 is DFQATT and CDR2 SNEGSKA (reference sequence). The ends were cut back, 6 bases at V and 3 bases at J, with 9 bases in the middle. The CDR3 sequence is CSAHGLYEQYF. Here the CDR3 DNA reads TGCAGTGCCCACGGCCTCTACGAGCAGTACTTC.

The V call is TRBV9, the J call TRBJ2-3, with D perhaps being TRBD1 or TRBD2 (5 bases each). V lost 3 bases and J 2 bases, leaving 7 bases between the germline ends. This CDR3 has 13 residues. Per germline, CDR1 SGDLS and CDR2 YYNGEE. CDR3 DNA sequence: TGTGCCAGCAGCGGGGACCACACAGATACGCAGTATTTT. Protein: CASSGDHTDTQYF.